This T cell receptor beta chain was captured in a study of blood T cells in healthy people across ages. General study points: Diversity was higher, and naive CD4+ cells more numerous, in long-lived donors than in aged donors.

In regard to this clonotype: Its antigen is currently unknown.

Sample-barcoded 5' priming and a J-beta primer mix drove a second PCR of about 7 to 12 cycles. TCRdb reprocessed the 5' RACE reads with MiXCR, giving one entry per CDR3 protein. The sample lists 1,500,000 or so distinct CDR3 sequences; approximately 59% were seen once. Germline-derived CDR1 and CDR2 are LGHDT and YNNKEL (reference sequence). There are 15 residues in the CDR3. The V end lost 2 bases, the J end lost 9 bases, and 19 bases lay between the germline ends. Samples each yielded at least 5.5 micrograms of total RNA. The sample taken for sequencing was blood. V gene TRBV3-1 combines with J gene TRBJ1-2; D is ambiguous. The TCR comes from a man aged 18 to 30 in good health. CDR3 sequence: CASSQPSSPHSCYTF. In DNA, the CDR3 is TGTGCCAGCAGCCAACCATCATCGCCCCACTCTTGCTACACCTTC. The complete variable domain, with remaining parts taken from reference TRBV3-1 and TRBJ1-2, reads DTAVSQTPKYLVTQMGNDKSIKCEQNLGHDTMYWYKQDSKKFLKIMFSYNNKELIINETVPNRFSPKSPDKAHLNLHINSLELGDSAVYFCASSQPSSPHSCYTFGSGTRLTVV.